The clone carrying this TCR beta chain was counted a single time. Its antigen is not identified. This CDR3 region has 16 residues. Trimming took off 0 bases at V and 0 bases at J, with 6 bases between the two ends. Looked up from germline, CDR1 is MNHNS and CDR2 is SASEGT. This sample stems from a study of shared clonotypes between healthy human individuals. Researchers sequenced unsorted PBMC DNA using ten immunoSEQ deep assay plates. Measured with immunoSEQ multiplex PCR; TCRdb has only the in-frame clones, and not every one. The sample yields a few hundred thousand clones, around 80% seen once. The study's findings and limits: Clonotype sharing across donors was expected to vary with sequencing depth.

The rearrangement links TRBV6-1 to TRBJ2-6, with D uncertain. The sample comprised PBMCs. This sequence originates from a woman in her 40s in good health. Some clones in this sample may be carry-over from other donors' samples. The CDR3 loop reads CASSEAKGSGANVLTF. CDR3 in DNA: TGTGCCAGCAGTGAAGCGAAGGGCTCTGGGGCCAACGTCCTGACTTTC.